The clone carrying this T cell receptor beta chain occurred a few times. The antigen is not known. Using its own MiXCR run on the 5' RACE reads, TCRdb lists one record per CDR3 protein. This sample carries 550,000 to 600,000 distinct CDR3 sequences, 20% to 25% of them seen once, and the ten largest clones take around 8.4%. The data belong to a study of T-cell memory formation after mild COVID-19. Study overall: TCR clustering was largely donor specific. Whole-study findings and limits: Clonal second-wave expansions that peaked on day 37 had unconfirmed SARS-CoV-2 specificity. Clones contracting over day 15 to 85 were CD4/CD8 balanced, with later expanders leaning CD4+. Chiefly within CM and EM were the contracting CD4+ clones; CD8+ ones were within EMRA.

The receptor comes from an adult woman who had mild COVID-19 (a few samples of this study predate the infection). Cell type and time point are not known. Material for sequencing was PBMCs or a T cell subset sorted from them (not recorded which).

The CDR3 protein is CSVPLGMRTEAFF. The DNA for the CDR3 is TGCAGCGTTCCCCTCGGAATGCGCACTGAAGCTTTCTTT. J is TRBJ1-1 and V is TRBV29-1; D is uncertain. The CDR3 has 13 residues. In germline, CDR1 is SQVTM, CDR2 ANQGSEA. V lost 5 bases and J lost 4, with 14 bases in between.